A single sample gave rise to the 32 T cell receptor beta chains below, sequenced in a study of PD-L1 blockade in urothelial cancer. The time point is: peripheral blood 6 weeks after treatment start. Here immunoSEQ multiplex PCR was the method, and the copy in TCRdb shows in-frame clones only, minus some. The repertoire consists of roughly 100,000 clones, with approximately 87% occurring once and the leading ten covering around 7.7%. Sequenced here: PBMCs, sampled around atezolizumab (anti-PD-L1) treatment. These receptor sequences come from a man between 70 and 80 years old with urothelial cancer.

The chain carries TRBV5-6 and TRBJ2-3, with D maybe TRBD1 (8 bases). The germline V and J ends were trimmed by 6 bases and 3 bases, with 11 bases remaining between them. CDR1 is SGHDT, CDR2 YYEEEE, per germline. The CDR3 length is 13 residues. The CDR3: CASNRGGTDTQYF. Written as DNA, the CDR3 is TGTGCCAGCAACAGGGGGGGGACAGATACGCAGTATTTT.

V is TRBV9 and J is TRBJ1-1; D call uncertain. V was trimmed by 0 bases and J by 5 bases, leaving 11 bases between them. The germline V gene has CDR1 SGDLS and CDR2 YYNGEE. The CDR3 is made up of 14 amino acids. CDR3 bases: TGTGCCAGCAGCGTAGGACCGGGATGGACTGAAGCTTTCTTT. Amino acids: CASSVGPGWTEAFF.

This clone has only a few counts. The chain combines TRBV27 with TRBJ2-7, with a tentative D call TRBD1 (5 bases). V lost 2 bases, J lost 6 bases, and 11 bases lay in between. This CDR3 region has 13 residues. The V gene's germline CDR1 is MNHEY and CDR2 SMNVEV (reference sequence). The CDR3 nucleotides are TGTGCCAGCAGTTTAGTAAGGGGTGGCGAGCAGTACTTC. This gives the protein CASSLVRGGEQYF.

This clone was seen more than once but under ten times. The chain has TRBV6-1 and TRBJ1-2, with TRBD1 matching over 9 bases. In germline, CDR1 is MNHNS, CDR2 SASEGT. This CDR3 region has 14 residues. Trimming removed 7 bases from V and 4 bases from J; junction bases left unmatched: 7. The CDR3 protein is CASIYGQGLYGYTF. In DNA, the CDR3 is TGTGCCAGCATTTACGGACAGGGGCTCTATGGCTACACCTTC.

The V and J genes are TRBV5-1 and TRBJ2-7; TRBD2 matches at 9 bases. The CDR3 loop spans 16 amino acids. Germline values: CDR1 SGHRS, CDR2 YFSETQ. V dropped 0 bases and J dropped 7; count of bases not matched to a gene: 11. In nucleotides, the CDR3 is TGCGCCAGCAGCTTGGTAACTAGCGGCGCGGGAGGGGAGCAGTACTTC. Translated: CASSLVTSGAGGEQYF. The whole variable domain, filled in from reference TRBV5-1 and TRBJ2-7, reads KAGVTQTPRYLIKTRGQQVTLSCSPISGHRSVSWYQQTPGQGLQFLFEYFSETQRNKGNFPGRFSGRQFSNSRSEMNVSTLELGDSALYLCASSLVTSGAGGEQYFGPGTRLTVT.

V and J are TRBV5-6 and TRBJ2-3, with D possibly matching TRBD2 (5 bases). This CDR3 has 11 residues. The V gene lost 5 bases and the J gene lost 7 bases, with 8 bases spanning the gap. CDR1 and CDR2 from the germline V gene are SGHDT and YYEEEE. In DNA form, the CDR3 reads TGTGCCAGCAGTACGGGAAATACGCAGTATTTT. Protein product: CASSTGNTQYF. Together with reference TRBV5-6 and TRBJ2-3, the CDR3 gives the full variable domain: DAGVTQSPTHLIKTRGQQVTLRCSPKSGHDTVSWYQQALGQGPQFIFQYYEEEERQRGNFPDRFSGHQFPNYSSELNVNALLLGDSALYLCASSTGNTQYFGPGTRLTVL.

The chain carries TRBV6-5 and TRBJ2-7, with TRBD1 identical over 10 bases. The CDR3 runs 15 residues. V gave up 5 bases and J gave up 2 bases; unmatched junction bases: 6. The V gene's germline CDR1 is MNHEY and CDR2 SVGAGI. The CDR3 reads CASSRGTGVTYEQYF. The DNA for the CDR3 is TGTGCCAGCAGTCGGGGGACAGGGGTCACCTACGAGCAGTACTTC.

The V and J genes are TRBV10-2 and TRBJ1-5; D uncertain. CDR1 and CDR2 from the germline V gene are WSHSY and SAAADI. This CDR3 is 13 amino acids long. V was shortened by 4 bases and J by 3 bases, with 7 bases between the two germline ends. CDR3 DNA: TGCGCCAGCAGTGGTGGGCCCAATCAGCCCCAGCATTTT. It is translated as CASSGGPNQPQHF.

V usage is TRBV4-1 and J usage is TRBJ2-1, with 10 positions matching TRBD2. Germline loops: CDR1 MGHRA, CDR2 YSYEKL. The CDR3 is 16 amino acids. After removal of 1 base from V and 4 bases from J, the junction contained 4 bases not matched to a gene. The CDR3 sequence: CASSQGASGGYNEQFF. In DNA form, the CDR3 reads TGCGCCAGCAGCCAAGGGGCTAGCGGGGGTTACAATGAGCAGTTCTTC.

The chain recombines TRBV9 with TRBJ2-2; TRBD1 agrees at 10 bases. There are 14 residues in the CDR3. Trimming cost V 6 bases and J 5 bases; bases outside gene matches: 4. Germline loops: CDR1 SGDLS, CDR2 YYNGEE. CDR3 in DNA: TGTGCCAGCACACGGACAGGGGGAACCGGGGAGCTGTTTTTT. Translation: CASTRTGGTGELFF.

The rearrangement joins TRBV27 to TRBJ1-1; D is unresolved. The CDR3 spans 13 residues. Trimming stripped 6 bases from V and 2 bases from J, with 10 bases between. Germline CDR1 MNHEY, CDR2 SMNVEV (reference sequence). CDR3 region: CASSEELNTEAFF. CDR3 nucleotide sequence: TGTGCCAGCAGCGAAGAGCTTAACACTGAAGCTTTCTTT.

The CDR3 sequence: CAIGPVYEQYF. The CDR3 DNA reads TGTGCCATCGGCCCAGTCTACGAGCAGTACTTC. The V gene is TRBV10-3, the J gene TRBJ2-7, with D unresolved. Per the germline V gene, CDR1 is ENHRY and CDR2 is SYGVKD. V was pared by 8 bases and J by 3 bases, with 8 bases between. There are 11 residues in the CDR3.

This clone turned up a few times. The chain is built from TRBV4-3 and TRBJ1-2; 9 nucleotides line up with TRBD1. The CDR3 has 15 amino acids. The germline CDR1 and CDR2 sequences are LGHNA and YSLEER. J gave up 3 bases and V 6 bases, and 8 bases lay outside the gene matches. CDR3 amino acids: CASRLTDRGDYGYTF. The CDR3 DNA reads TGCGCCAGCAGGTTAACGGACAGGGGCGACTATGGCTACACCTTC.

This clone came up a few times. The chain has TRBV5-4 and TRBJ2-3, with 9 bases aligning to TRBD2. Germline V lookup: CDR1 SGHNT, CDR2 YYREEE (reference sequence). The CDR3 runs 17 residues. V was pared by 4 bases and J by 2 bases, with 11 bases of the junction left unmatched. CDR3 residues: CASSPSWGGGDTDTQYF. Here the CDR3 DNA reads TGTGCCAGCAGCCCGTCCTGGGGCGGGGGGGACACAGATACGCAGTATTTT.

V gene TRBV30 combines with J gene TRBJ2-7; D unclear. The length of the CDR3 is 11 residues. Between the trimmed V and J ends, which lost 4 bases and 5 bases, there was a span of 9 bases. The germline V gene has CDR1 GTSNPN and CDR2 SVGIG (reference sequence). The CDR3 is CAWTSGNEQYF. CDR3 nucleotides: TGTGCCTGGACTTCAGGAAACGAGCAGTACTTC.

This clone has only a few counts. The chain links TRBV7-8 to TRBJ2-7; the D gene is possibly TRBD2 (6 bases). This CDR3 contains 16 residues. In germline, CDR1 is SGHVS, CDR2 FQNEAQ. V dropped 1 base and J dropped 2 bases, with 15 bases sitting between them. CDR3 DNA sequence: TGTGCCAGCAGCTTAGGAGGGACGGGAGACCCCTACGAGCAGTACTTC. As protein: CASSLGGTGDPYEQYF.

The chain links TRBV10-3 to TRBJ1-1, with TRBD1 matching 9 bases. Germline trimming cut 5 bases from V and 4 bases from J; bases unmatched to any gene: 8. The germline V gene has CDR1 ENHRY and CDR2 SYGVKD. This CDR3 comprises 15 residues. Here the CDR3 reads CAISTGTGLGTEAFF. CDR3 DNA: TGTGCCATCAGTACCGGGACAGGGCTGGGCACTGAAGCTTTCTTT.

The table lists this clone with a few counts. CDR3 sequence: CASSPGQGKMNTEAFF. CDR3 DNA sequence: TGTGCCAGCAGTCCGGGACAGGGAAAGATGAACACTGAAGCTTTCTTT. The chain joins TRBV11-2 to TRBJ1-1; 9 positions match TRBD1. CDR1 and CDR2 (germline): SGHAT, FQNNGV. This CDR3 comprises 16 residues. The junction had 8 bases not matched to a gene; V was cut back by 6 bases and J by 0 bases.

The gene calls are TRBV7-2 and TRBJ2-7, with D unresolved. The germline V and J ends were trimmed by 2 bases and 2 bases, with 7 bases remaining between them. The CDR3 is 13 residues long. Per germline, CDR1 SGHTA and CDR2 FQGNSA. As DNA, the CDR3 is TGTGCCAGCAGCTTATCCCTCCCCTACGAGCAGTACTTC. Translating gives CASSLSLPYEQYF. The entire variable domain, with the rest obtained from reference TRBV7-2 and TRBJ2-7, is as follows: GAGVSQSPSNKVTEKGKDVELRCDPISGHTALYWYRQSLGQGLEFLIYFQGNSAPDKSGLPSDRFSAERTGGSVSTLTIQRTQQEDSAVYLCASSLSLPYEQYFGPGTRLTVT.

The sample holds one count of this clone. The chain is built from TRBV27 and TRBJ2-2; D perhaps matches TRBD1 (6 bases). V lost 1 base and J lost 5, with 11 bases in between. Per the germline V gene, CDR1 is MNHEY and CDR2 is SMNVEV (reference sequence). The CDR3 loop spans 15 amino acids. For the CDR3, the DNA is TGTGCCAGCAGTTTATTAGGGGGTCGGACCGGGGAGCTGTTTTTT. Protein sequence: CASSLLGGRTGELFF.

The V and J genes are TRBV6-6 and TRBJ2-1; 7 bases are a match to TRBD1. The ends lost 2 bases at V and 5 bases at J; junction bases unmatched: 6. The CDR3 is 15 residues long. CDR1 is MNHNY, CDR2 SVGAGI, per germline (reference sequence). This CDR3 reads CASSYVQGLNNEQFF. The CDR3 nucleotides are TGTGCCAGCAGTTACGTACAGGGGTTGAACAATGAGCAGTTCTTC.

The chain has TRBV2 and TRBJ2-7; 11 bases are shared with TRBD2. Germline CDR1 and CDR2: SNHLY and FYNNEI. The CDR3 spans 14 residues. J lost 5 bases, V lost 6 bases, and 6 bases had no gene match. CDR3 in DNA: TGTGCCAGCAGGGGGACTAGCGGTACACACGAGCAGTACTTC. Translated, it gives CASRGTSGTHEQYF.

Points on this clone: The same CDR3 also results from other DNA sequences found in this sample. This sequence joins TRBV30 and TRBJ1-5, with D possibly matching TRBD1 (6 bases). The CDR3 is 14 residues long. CDR1 and CDR2 from the germline V gene are GTSNPN and SVGIG (reference sequence). Trimming left V 2 bases short and J 1 base short, with 9 bases between. This CDR3 reads CAWSTGTSNQPQHF. CDR3 coding DNA: TGTGCCTGGAGTACCGGGACAAGCAATCAGCCCCAGCATTTT.

V gene TRBV9 combines with J gene TRBJ2-7, with TRBD2 matching over 12 bases. This CDR3 has 20 residues. J gave up 7 bases and V 1 base, and 21 bases lay outside the gene matches. CDR1 SGDLS and CDR2 YYNGEE come from the germline V gene. The CDR3 here is CASSVPCFWAGILAGGEQYF. DNA of the CDR3: TGTGCCAGCAGCGTACCGTGCTTTTGGGCAGGGATCCTAGCGGGAGGGGAGCAGTACTTC.

The J gene is TRBJ2-1, the V gene TRBV6-5, with D possibly TRBD1 on 6 matching bases. This CDR3 has 15 amino acids. CDR1 and CDR2 from the germline V gene are MNHEY and SVGAGI. Trimming stripped 2 bases from V and 7 bases from J, with 15 bases between. The CDR3 region is CASSYPRDKGNEQFF. DNA of the CDR3: TGTGCCAGCAGTTACCCCCGGGACAAGGGGAATGAGCAGTTCTTC.

This rearrangement joins TRBV19 to TRBJ2-5; D is possibly TRBD2 (6 bases). CDR3 size: 16 residues. V dropped 5 bases and J dropped 0 bases, with 16 bases sitting between them. Germline V gives CDR1 LNHDA, CDR2 SQIVND (reference sequence). The CDR3 is CASSPGLNSYQETQYF. The CDR3 nucleotides read TGTGCCAGTAGTCCGGGACTCAACTCGTACCAAGAGACCCAGTACTTC.

V gene TRBV7-8 combines with J gene TRBJ1-5, with 9 bases fitting TRBD1. The germline V gene encodes CDR1 SGHVS and CDR2 FQNEAQ. Trimming took 4 bases from V and 1 from J; bases not matched to a gene: 14. This CDR3 spans 19 amino acids. The CDR3 nucleotides read TGTGCCAGCAGCTCCACCGGGACAGGGTATGAAGGGAGCAATCAGCCCCAGCATTTT. Amino acid sequence: CASSSTGTGYEGSNQPQHF.

The rearrangement uses TRBV6-1 and TRBJ2-7; D remains unclear. Germline-derived CDR1 and CDR2 are MNHNS and SASEGT. The ends were cut back, 7 bases at V and 4 bases at J, with 11 bases in the middle. The CDR3 covers 12 residues. The CDR3 DNA follows: TGTGCCAGCACCCCCACAGAATACGAGCAGTACTTC. Translation: CASTPTEYEQYF.

Only a few counts were recorded for this clone. V and J are TRBV6-1 and TRBJ1-2; D is unclear. The CDR3 covers 15 residues. Germline V CDR1 and CDR2: MNHNS, SASEGT. V shed 4 bases and J shed 3 bases, with 15 bases lying between them. The CDR3 protein is CASSVGRPLDYGYTF. Here the CDR3 DNA reads TGTGCCAGCAGTGTTGGGAGACCCCTGGACTATGGCTACACCTTC.

The chain uses TRBV6-1 and TRBJ1-2; the D is unclear. Germline CDR1 MNHNS, CDR2 SASEGT. Between the trimmed V and J ends, which lost 5 bases and 3 bases, there was a span of 10 bases. The CDR3 has 13 amino acids. The chain's CDR3 is CASSPSDYYGYTF. DNA of the CDR3: TGTGCCAGCAGTCCGTCGGACTACTATGGCTACACCTTC.

V is TRBV30 and J is TRBJ1-1; perhaps TRBD1 as D (5 bases). Germline loops: CDR1 GTSNPN, CDR2 SVGIG (reference sequence). This CDR3 has 13 residues. Trimming shortened V by 6 bases and J by 2 bases, and 13 bases separated the two germline ends. The CDR3 sequence: CACDRALNTEAFF. For the CDR3, the DNA is TGTGCCTGTGACAGAGCCCTAAACACTGAAGCTTTCTTT.

This chain links TRBV6-6 with TRBJ1-2; the D gene is possibly TRBD1 (5 bases). Looked up from germline, CDR1 is MNHNY and CDR2 is SVGAGI (reference sequence). V was pared by 2 bases and J by 8 bases, with 9 bases between. CDR3 size: 12 residues. In DNA, the CDR3 is TGTGCCAGCAGTTACGGGGGGAGAGGCTACACCTTC. Its protein product is CASSYGGRGYTF.